These 16 T cell receptor beta chains share one sample of origin, sequenced in a study of cytomegalovirus exposure and HLA in healthy donors. 60 Vbeta and 13 Jbeta primers were used in PCR. Only in-frame clones appear in the TCRdb table, and some are missing; sequencing was by immunoSEQ multiplex PCR. This sample has under 200,000 clones, with 76% found just once. The sequenced material came from PBMCs. These receptor sequences come from a man aged 55 to 69 in good health and CMV-seronegative.

The chain combines TRBV28 with TRBJ2-1; 7 bases are shared with TRBD2. The ends lost 7 bases at V and 5 bases at J; junction bases unmatched: 11. Germline V gene lookup returns CDR1 MDHEN and CDR2 SYDVKM. This CDR3 has 15 amino acids. The CDR3: CASNLPKSGNNEQFF. The DNA for the CDR3 is TGTGCCAGCAACCTACCAAAAAGCGGGAACAATGAGCAGTTCTTC.

The gene calls are TRBV6-5 and TRBJ2-7; maybe TRBD1 (5 bases). CDR1 is MNHEY, CDR2 SVGAGI, per germline. Trimming took off 5 bases at V and 3 bases at J, with 14 bases between the two ends. This CDR3 has 14 amino acids. CDR3 sequence: CASSTDSPGYEQYF. Here the CDR3 DNA reads TGTGCCAGCAGTACTGACAGTCCTGGCTACGAGCAGTACTTC.

This rearrangement joins TRBV7-8 to TRBJ2-2, with 11 bases identical to TRBD2. J was trimmed by 7 bases and V by 7 bases; bases with no gene match: 14. The germline V gene encodes CDR1 SGHVS and CDR2 FQNEAQ. The CDR3 has 17 residues. CDR3 region: CASTQTSGSLKVGELFF. In DNA form, the CDR3 reads TGTGCCAGCACCCAAACTAGCGGGAGTTTGAAAGTCGGGGAGCTGTTTTTT.

The chain's CDR3 is CASSPGPDRYNEQFF. For the CDR3, the DNA is TGTGCCAGCAGCCCGGGCCCGGACAGGTACAATGAGCAGTTCTTC. This chain uses TRBV11-3 with TRBJ2-1, with 7 bases identical to TRBD1. Unmatched junction bases numbered 8, after V lost 5 bases and J lost 4 bases. The germline V gene has CDR1 SGHNT and CDR2 YENEEA. The CDR3 spans 15 residues.

Comments on this clone: The junction does not match germline at one end; this may be a read error. This rearrangement joins TRBV7-9 to TRBJ2-1; D possibly corresponds to TRBD2 (5 bases). The V gene's germline CDR1 is SEHNR and CDR2 FQNEAQ (reference sequence). This CDR3 region has 14 residues. Here the CDR3 reads CSSSLATPARSQFF. CDR3 coding DNA: TGTTCCAGCAGCTTAGCGACCCCGGCCAGGTCGCAGTTCTTC.

This clone was seen a single time. V gene TRBV19 combines with J gene TRBJ1-6, with 7 bases aligning to TRBD1. V dropped 6 bases and J dropped 9; count of bases not matched to a gene: 5. This CDR3 is 13 amino acids long. Germline CDR1 is LNHDA and CDR2 is SQIVND (reference sequence). In DNA, the CDR3 is TGTGCCAGTAGAGGACAGGCTTTTTCACCCCTCCACTTT. Translation gives CASRGQAFSPLHF.

The chain is built from TRBV27 and TRBJ2-4; TRBD2 aligns across 11 bases. The germline gives CDR1 MNHEY, CDR2 SMNVEV (reference sequence). The trim removed 2 bases at V and 6 bases at J, leaving 6 bases unmatched. This CDR3 has 16 residues. CDR3 loop: CASSLNSGLAVNIQYF. Written as DNA, the CDR3 is TGTGCCAGCAGTTTAAACTCGGGACTAGCGGTAAACATTCAGTACTTC.

This clone has just one count. The chain couples TRBV9 to TRBJ1-6, with D perhaps matching TRBD1 (5 bases). V was shortened by 3 bases and J by 7 bases, with 14 bases between the two germline ends. This CDR3 has 15 residues. CDR1 is SGDLS and CDR2 is YYNGEE in the germline V gene. The chain's CDR3 is CASSAPGRENSPLHF. The CDR3 bases are TGTGCCAGCAGCGCTCCGGGACGGGAGAATTCACCCCTCCACTTT.

This clone was recorded a few times. The chain employs TRBV7-2 and TRBJ1-5; D is ambiguous. CDR1 and CDR2 (germline): SGHTA, FQGNSA. Trimming pared 1 base from V and 0 bases from J, leaving 7 bases between. This CDR3 region has 15 residues. The CDR3 DNA is TGTGCCAGCAGCTTAGTACCTAATAGCAATCAGCCCCAGCATTTT. Protein product: CASSLVPNSNQPQHF.

The chain has TRBV11-1 and TRBJ1-1, with 9 positions matching TRBD1. Germline trimming cut 8 bases from V and 1 base from J; bases unmatched to any gene: 11. Germline loops: CDR1 SGHAT, CDR2 FQDESV (reference sequence). This CDR3 spans 16 amino acids. CDR3 sequence (DNA): TGTGCCAGCGTCTTGGGGACAGGGCCAACGAACACTGAAGCTTTCTTT. This gives the protein CASVLGTGPTNTEAFF.

The rearrangement joins TRBV7-3 to TRBJ2-2, with 9 bases matching TRBD1. The germline gives CDR1 SGHTA, CDR2 FQGTGA. V lost 5 bases and J lost 4; bases outside the gene matches: 2. CDR3 length: 14 amino acids. The DNA of the CDR3 is TGTGCCAGCAGCACAGGGGGCAGCACCGGGGAGCTGTTTTTT. It translates to CASSTGGSTGELFF.

The chain carries TRBV4-3 and TRBJ2-3, with 9 bases matching TRBD2. The germline V gene encodes CDR1 LGHNA and CDR2 YSLEER. This CDR3 contains 14 residues. After removal of 4 bases from V and 6 bases from J, the junction contained 5 bases not matched to a gene. The CDR3, as DNA: TGCGCCAGCAGCCCAAGGCTAGCGGGGGATACGCAGTATTTT. It is translated as CASSPRLAGDTQYF.

As concerns this clone: Germline and junction disagree at one end, which may indicate a read error. This chain joins TRBV7-9 and TRBJ1-1; D gene unclear. Germline CDR1 and CDR2: SEHNR and FQNEAQ (reference sequence). The CDR3 has 13 residues. CDR3 sequence reads: CSSSFLEGTEAFF. CDR3 DNA: TGTTCCAGCAGCTTTCTTGAGGGCACTGAAGCTTTCTTT.

This rearrangement joins TRBV2 to TRBJ2-5, with D perhaps matching TRBD1 (6 bases). The CDR3 sequence is 12 residues long. Trimming removed 11 bases from V and 5 bases from J, with 15 bases in between. Germline lookup yields CDR1 SNHLY and CDR2 FYNNEI. The DNA of the CDR3 is TGTGCCGGCTCGGTGGGGGCGGAGACCCAGTACTTC. As protein: CAGSVGAETQYF.

The V and J genes are TRBV7-9 and TRBJ1-4; TRBD1 agrees at 7 bases. The CDR3 contains 15 residues. V lost 4 bases to trimming and J lost 3 bases; unmatched junction nucleotides: 5. CDR1 and CDR2 from the germline V gene are SEHNR and FQNEAQ (reference sequence). DNA of the CDR3: TGTGCCAGCAGCTGGGGGCAGGGGGCTAATGAAAAACTGTTTTTT. This sequence encodes CASSWGQGANEKLFF.

The genes are TRBV2 and TRBJ1-2; 11 bases match TRBD1. This CDR3 is 17 amino acids long. The germline V gene has CDR1 SNHLY and CDR2 FYNNEI. Losses at the gene ends were 6 bases for V and 0 bases for J; bases not matched to a gene: 9. The CDR3 is CASSAGTGGRANYGYTF. CDR3 nucleotides: TGTGCCAGCAGCGCCGGGACAGGGGGACGAGCTAACTATGGCTACACCTTC.